Below, 17 T cell receptor beta chains from the same sample are listed, as sequenced in a study of blood T cell repertoires in COVID-19 (dated by TCRdb to 2019 to 2021). Receptor libraries were prepared by the immunoSEQ multiplex PCR assay. TCRdb stores this immuneACCESS table with in-frame sequences only. Part of the clones is absent; in the studies checked, under half of the shortfall reflects unresolved V genes, and no reason is known for the rest. The sample table records about 350,000 clones; 91% of these occur just once. The ten top clones hold roughly 3% of the sample. Sample: peripheral blood. The origin of the receptors is a woman aged 18-30 years who had recovered from COVID-19.

The chain recombines TRBV28 with TRBJ2-5; D call uncertain. CDR1 and CDR2 from the germline V gene are MDHEN and SYDVKM. The V gene lost 3 bases and the J gene lost 4 bases, with 3 bases spanning the gap. This CDR3 spans 11 amino acids. The DNA for the CDR3 is TGTGCCAGCAGTTTCCGAGAGACCCAGTACTTC. It encodes CASSFRETQYF.

Here the CDR3 reads CATSRGRGPDTGELFF. The CDR3 DNA follows: TGTGCCACCAGCAGAGGTAGAGGGCCAGACACCGGGGAGCTGTTTTTT. V usage is TRBV15 and J usage is TRBJ2-2; D may be TRBD2 (5 bases). The V end was cut by 1 base, the J end by 3 bases, with 12 bases between. Per germline, CDR1 LNHNV and CDR2 YYDKDF (reference sequence). The length of the CDR3 is 16 residues.

V gene TRBV30 combines with J gene TRBJ1-1, with D possibly TRBD1 on 5 matching bases. Trimming removed 4 bases from V and 1 base from J, with 10 bases in between. Germline V gives CDR1 GTSNPN, CDR2 SVGIG (reference sequence). CDR3 length: 13 amino acids. The CDR3 DNA sequence: TGTGCCTGGAAGCGGGGCAGGAACACTGAAGCTTTCTTT. It is translated as CAWKRGRNTEAFF.

V usage is TRBV6-1 and J usage is TRBJ1-6; tentatively, D is TRBD1 (6 bases). The V gene lost 2 bases and the J gene lost 5 bases, with 7 bases spanning the gap. Germline values: CDR1 MNHNS, CDR2 SASEGT. The CDR3 length is 14 residues. CDR3 DNA: TGTGCCAGCAGTGAAAACAGGGATAATTCACCCCTCCACTTT. Its translation is CASSENRDNSPLHF.

This chain uses TRBV6-2 or TRBV6-3 with TRBJ2-5, with D possibly TRBD2 on 6 matching bases. V dropped 2 bases and J dropped 1 base, with 11 bases sitting between them. The CDR3 covers 15 residues. Looked up from germline, CDR1 is MNHEY and CDR2 is SVGEGT. The CDR3 protein is CASSYTVAAQETQYF. The DNA of the CDR3 is TGTGCCAGCAGTTACACGGTAGCGGCCCAAGAGACCCAGTACTTC.

This sequence joins TRBV10-3 and TRBJ1-5, with a weak D call TRBD1 (6 bases). The CDR3 totals 15 residues. Trimming took 5 bases from V and 0 from J, leaving 11 bases between them. Germline CDR1 is ENHRY and CDR2 is SYGVKD. This CDR3 reads CAISSGGYSNQPQHF. CDR3 in DNA: TGTGCCATCAGTAGCGGGGGCTATAGCAATCAGCCCCAGCATTTT.

This clone was detected once. The chain employs TRBV10-2 and TRBJ2-3, with 7 bases lining up with TRBD2. V lost 6 bases to trimming and J lost 4 bases; unmatched junction nucleotides: 10. CDR1 and CDR2 (germline): WSHSY, SAAADI. This CDR3 is 15 amino acids long. The CDR3 protein is CASRIWEGPPDTQYF. CDR3 bases: TGCGCCAGCAGAATATGGGAGGGCCCCCCAGATACGCAGTATTTT.

The chain has TRBV11-3 and TRBJ2-7, with TRBD2 as a possible D gene (5 bases). This CDR3 comprises 11 residues. V was shortened by 11 bases and J by 5 bases, with 13 bases between the two germline ends. CDR1 is SGHNT and CDR2 is YENEEA in the germline V gene. DNA of the CDR3: TGTGCCGGACGCTACGGGAACGAGCAGTACGTC. Protein product: CAGRYGNEQYV.

The rearrangement uses TRBV5-1 and TRBJ1-4, with a tentative D call TRBD1 (5 bases). V lost 1 base, J lost 0 bases, and 13 bases lay in between. Germline loops: CDR1 SGHRS, CDR2 YFSETQ. This CDR3 has 17 residues. The CDR3 coding sequence is TGCGCCAGCAGCTTGTCTGGTCAGGGCGCAACTAATGAAAAACTGTTTTTT. Translated: CASSLSGQGATNEKLFF.

This clone came up once. This specimen includes other DNA sequences encoding the same CDR3. This sequence joins TRBV24-1 and TRBJ1-2; D might be TRBD1 (5 bases). Deletions cut 6 bases from V and 4 bases from J, with 5 bases between. Germline assignment: CDR1 KGHDR and CDR2 SFDVKD. CDR3 length: 11 amino acids. CDR3 DNA: TGTGCCACCAGTCAGGGCTATGGCTACACCTTC. Encoded protein: CATSQGYGYTF.

The gene calls are TRBV9 and TRBJ2-3, with 7 nucleotides matching TRBD2. The CDR3 sequence is 15 residues long. The V segment lost 0 bases and the J segment 2 bases; nucleotides outside the gene matches: 3. CDR1 SGDLS and CDR2 YYNGEE come from the germline V gene. CDR3 sequence (DNA): TGTGCCAGCAGCGTAGCAGCGGGGCTCACAGATACGCAGTATTTT. Protein sequence: CASSVAAGLTDTQYF.

V is TRBV6-2 or TRBV6-3 and J is TRBJ1-1, with D possibly being TRBD1 (6 bases). Germline V gene sequence: CDR1 MNHEY, CDR2 SVGEGT. This CDR3 is built from 15 residues. Trimming stripped 4 bases from V and 6 bases from J, with 18 bases between. The CDR3 protein is CASSSMTGGYAEAFF. The CDR3 DNA reads TGTGCCAGCAGTTCTATGACAGGAGGTTACGCTGAAGCTTTCTTT.

This clone was detected a few times. CDR3 in amino acids: CASSPYGTPKIDNEQFF. The CDR3 nucleotides are TGTGCCAGCAGCCCCTACGGGACTCCCAAAATAGACAATGAGCAGTTCTTC. This chain joins TRBV5-6 and TRBJ2-1, with a possible D match to TRBD2 (6 bases). The CDR3 contains 17 residues. Germline V gene sequence: CDR1 SGHDT, CDR2 YYEEEE. V was shortened by 4 bases and J by 5 bases, with 22 bases between the two germline ends.

The chain carries TRBV6-5 and TRBJ1-5; D is perhaps TRBD1 (5 bases). This CDR3 is built from 15 residues. Germline assignment: CDR1 MNHEY and CDR2 SVGAGI. Trimming took off 0 bases at V and 4 bases at J, with 10 bases between the two ends. CDR3 in DNA: TGTGCCAGCAGTTACTCGACAGAGATTAATCAGCCCCAGCATTTT. The encoded protein is CASSYSTEINQPQHF.

The J gene is TRBJ2-3, the V gene TRBV4-3; 7 bases align to TRBD1. Germline CDR1 LGHNA, CDR2 YSLEER. CDR3 length equals 15 residues. Unmatched junction bases numbered 4, after V lost 2 bases and J lost 2 bases. For the CDR3, the DNA is TGCGCCAGCAGCCAAACGACAGGGCACACAGATACGCAGTATTTT. Protein: CASSQTTGHTDTQYF.

The chain couples TRBV18 to TRBJ1-2; D might be TRBD1 (5 bases). The germline V gene has CDR1 KGHSH and CDR2 LQKENI. This CDR3 has 13 residues. V shed 4 bases and J shed 4 bases, with 10 bases lying between them. CDR3 coding DNA: TGTGCCAGCTCACAACAGGAGGGCTATGGCTACACCTTC. Protein sequence: CASSQQEGYGYTF.

V usage is TRBV2 and J usage is TRBJ1-2; maybe TRBD1 (6 bases). The ends were cut back, 7 bases at V and 1 base at J, with 13 bases in the middle. Germline lookup yields CDR1 SNHLY and CDR2 FYNNEI. The CDR3 runs 14 residues. Here the CDR3 reads CASMQGGGNYGYTF. The CDR3 bases are TGTGCCAGCATGCAGGGAGGGGGTAACTATGGCTACACCTTC.